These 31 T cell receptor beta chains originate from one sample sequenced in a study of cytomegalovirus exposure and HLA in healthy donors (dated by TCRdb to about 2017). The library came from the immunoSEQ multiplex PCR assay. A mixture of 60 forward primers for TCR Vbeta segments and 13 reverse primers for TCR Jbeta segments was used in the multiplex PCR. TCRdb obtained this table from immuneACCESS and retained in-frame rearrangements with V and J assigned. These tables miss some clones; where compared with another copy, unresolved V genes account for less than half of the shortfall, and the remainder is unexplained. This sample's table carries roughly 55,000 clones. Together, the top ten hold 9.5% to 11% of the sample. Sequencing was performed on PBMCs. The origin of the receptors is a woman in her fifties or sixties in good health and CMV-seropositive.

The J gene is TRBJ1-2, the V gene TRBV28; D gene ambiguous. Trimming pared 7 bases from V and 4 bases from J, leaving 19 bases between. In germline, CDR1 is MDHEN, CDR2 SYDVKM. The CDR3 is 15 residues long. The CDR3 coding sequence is TGTGCCAGCACCACGGGAGGAGTTTTATCCTATGGCTACACCTTC. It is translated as CASTTGGVLSYGYTF.

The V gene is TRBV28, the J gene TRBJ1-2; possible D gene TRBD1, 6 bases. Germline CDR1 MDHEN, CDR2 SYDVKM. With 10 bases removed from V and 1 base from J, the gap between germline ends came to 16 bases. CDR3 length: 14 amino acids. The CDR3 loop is CATKQGGGNYGYTF. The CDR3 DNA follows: TGTGCCACGAAACAGGGAGGGGGTAACTATGGCTACACCTTC.

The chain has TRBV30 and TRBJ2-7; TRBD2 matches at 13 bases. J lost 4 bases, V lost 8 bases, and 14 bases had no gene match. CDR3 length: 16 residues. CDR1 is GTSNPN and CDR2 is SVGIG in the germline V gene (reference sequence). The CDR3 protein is CAVSRTSGRYSYEQYF. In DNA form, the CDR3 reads TGTGCCGTGTCTAGGACTAGCGGGAGATACTCTTACGAGCAGTACTTC.

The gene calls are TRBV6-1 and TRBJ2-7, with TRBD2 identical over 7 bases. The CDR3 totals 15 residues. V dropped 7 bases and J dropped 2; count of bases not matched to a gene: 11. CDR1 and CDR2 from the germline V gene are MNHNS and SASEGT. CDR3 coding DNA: TGTGCCAGCACCTCTTGGGGGGAGGGAACCTACGAGCAGTACTTC. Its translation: CASTSWGEGTYEQYF.

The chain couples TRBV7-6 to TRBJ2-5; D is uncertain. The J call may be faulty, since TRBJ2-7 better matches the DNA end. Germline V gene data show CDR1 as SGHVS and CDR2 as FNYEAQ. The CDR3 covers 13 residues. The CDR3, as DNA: TGTGCCAGCAGCCTGCCTGAGAGCTACGAGCAGTACTTC. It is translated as CASSLPESYEQYF.

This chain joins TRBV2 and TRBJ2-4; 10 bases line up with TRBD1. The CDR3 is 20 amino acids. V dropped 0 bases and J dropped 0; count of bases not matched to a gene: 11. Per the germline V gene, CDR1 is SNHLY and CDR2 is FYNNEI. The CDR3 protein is CASSEASPGTGALAKNIQYF. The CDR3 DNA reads TGTGCCAGCAGTGAAGCCTCTCCCGGGACAGGGGCTCTAGCCAAAAACATTCAGTACTTC.

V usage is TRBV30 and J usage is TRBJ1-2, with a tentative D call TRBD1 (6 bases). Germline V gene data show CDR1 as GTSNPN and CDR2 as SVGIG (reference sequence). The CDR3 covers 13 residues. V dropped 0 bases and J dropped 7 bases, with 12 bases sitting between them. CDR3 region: CAWSVQGVGGYTF. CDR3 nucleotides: TGTGCCTGGAGTGTACAGGGAGTAGGTGGCTACACCTTC.

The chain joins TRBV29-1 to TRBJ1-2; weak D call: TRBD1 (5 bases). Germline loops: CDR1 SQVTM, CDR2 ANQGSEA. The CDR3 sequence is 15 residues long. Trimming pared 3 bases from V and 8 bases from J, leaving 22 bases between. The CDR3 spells CSVDGPRGPAGGYTF. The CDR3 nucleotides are TGCAGCGTTGACGGCCCGCGGGGCCCGGCGGGGGGCTACACCTTC. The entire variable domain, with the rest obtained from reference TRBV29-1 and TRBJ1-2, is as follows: SAVISQKPSRDICQRGTSLTIQCQVDSQVTMMFWYRQQPGQSLTLIATANQGSEATYESGFVIDKFPISRPNLTFSTLTVSNMSPEDSSIYLCSVDGPRGPAGGYTFGSGTRLTVV.

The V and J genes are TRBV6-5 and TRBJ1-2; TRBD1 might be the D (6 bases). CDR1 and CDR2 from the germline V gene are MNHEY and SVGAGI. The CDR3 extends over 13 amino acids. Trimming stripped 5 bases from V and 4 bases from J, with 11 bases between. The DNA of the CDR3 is TGTGCCAGCAGTCGACAGGACCTCTATGGCTACACCTTC. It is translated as CASSRQDLYGYTF.

CDR3 nucleotide sequence: TGTGCCAGCAGCCAACAGGGCCACACCATATATTTT. It specifies CASSQQGHTIYF. The rearrangement links TRBV14 to TRBJ1-3, with TRBD1 as a possible D gene (5 bases). CDR3 length: 12 amino acids. Germline CDR1 reads SGHDN; CDR2 reads FVKESK. Between the trimmed V and J ends, which lost 2 bases and 8 bases, there was a span of 7 bases. The variable domain in full, with the rest retrieved from reference TRBV14 and TRBJ1-3, is EAGVTQFPSHSVIEKGQTVTLRCDPISGHDNLYWYRRVMGKEIKFLLHFVKESKQDESGMPNNRFLAERTGGTYSTLKVQPAELEDSGVYFCASSQQGHTIYFGEGSWLTVV.

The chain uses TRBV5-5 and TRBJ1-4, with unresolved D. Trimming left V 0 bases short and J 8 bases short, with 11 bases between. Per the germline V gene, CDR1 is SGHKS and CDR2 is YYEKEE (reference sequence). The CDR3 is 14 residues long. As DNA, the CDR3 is TGTGCCAGCAGCTTGGTGGGAGGAGGGGAAAAACTGTTTTTT. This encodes CASSLVGGGEKLFF.

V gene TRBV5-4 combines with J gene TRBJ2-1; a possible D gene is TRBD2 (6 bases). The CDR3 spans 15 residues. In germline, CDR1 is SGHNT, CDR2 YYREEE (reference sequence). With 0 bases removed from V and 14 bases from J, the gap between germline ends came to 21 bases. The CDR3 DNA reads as TGTGCCAGCAGCTTGGCATTTACCGGGGGTACGTCGAAGTTCTTC. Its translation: CASSLAFTGGTSKFF.

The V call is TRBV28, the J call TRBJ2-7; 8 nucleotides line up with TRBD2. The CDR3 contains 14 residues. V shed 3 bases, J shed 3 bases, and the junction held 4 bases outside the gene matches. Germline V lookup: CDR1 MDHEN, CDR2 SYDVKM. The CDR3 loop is CASSFFGGGYEQYF. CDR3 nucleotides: TGTGCCAGCAGTTTCTTCGGGGGGGGCTACGAGCAGTACTTC. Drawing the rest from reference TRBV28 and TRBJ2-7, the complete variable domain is DVKVTQSSRYLVKRTGEKVFLECVQDMDHENMFWYRQDPGLGLRLIYFSYDVKMKEKGDIPEGYSVSREKKERFSLILESASTNQTSMYLCASSFFGGGYEQYFGPGTRLTVT.

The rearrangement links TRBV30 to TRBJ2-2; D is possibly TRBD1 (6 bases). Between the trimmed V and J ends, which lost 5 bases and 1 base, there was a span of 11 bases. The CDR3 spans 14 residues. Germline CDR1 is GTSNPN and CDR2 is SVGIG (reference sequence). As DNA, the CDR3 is TGTGCCTGGGACCCGGGACAGAACACCGGGGAGCTGTTTTTT. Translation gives CAWDPGQNTGELFF. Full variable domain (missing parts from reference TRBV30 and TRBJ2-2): SQTIHQWPATLVQPVGSPLSLECTVEGTSNPNLYWYRQAAGRGLQLLFYSVGIGQISSEVPQNLSASRPQDRQFILSSKKLLLSDSGFYLCAWDPGQNTGELFFGEGSRLTVL.

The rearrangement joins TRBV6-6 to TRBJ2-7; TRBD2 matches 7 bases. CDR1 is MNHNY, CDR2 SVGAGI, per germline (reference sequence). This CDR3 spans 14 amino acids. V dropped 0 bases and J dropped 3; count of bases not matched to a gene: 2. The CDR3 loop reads CASSYSRGDYEQYF. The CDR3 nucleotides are TGTGCCAGCAGTTACTCTCGGGGGGACTACGAGCAGTACTTC.

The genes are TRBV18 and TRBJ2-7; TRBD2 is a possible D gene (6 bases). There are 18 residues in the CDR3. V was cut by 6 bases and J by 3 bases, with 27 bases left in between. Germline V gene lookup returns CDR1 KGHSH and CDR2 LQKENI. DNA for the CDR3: TGTGCCAGCTCCCAACGCCCAATTTCTCGGGACTTACTCTACGAGCAGTACTTC. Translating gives CASSQRPISRDLLYEQYF.

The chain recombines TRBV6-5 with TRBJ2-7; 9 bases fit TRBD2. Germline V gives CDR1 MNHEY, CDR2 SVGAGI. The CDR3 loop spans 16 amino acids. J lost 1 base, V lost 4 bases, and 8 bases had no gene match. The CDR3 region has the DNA TGTGCCAGCAGTTCCCCTACAGCGGGAGGTTCCTACGAGCAGTACTTC. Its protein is CASSSPTAGGSYEQYF.

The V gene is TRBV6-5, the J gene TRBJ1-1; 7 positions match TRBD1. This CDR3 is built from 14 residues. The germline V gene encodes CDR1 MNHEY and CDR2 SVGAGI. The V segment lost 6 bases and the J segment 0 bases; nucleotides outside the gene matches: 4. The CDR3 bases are TGTGCCAGCAGGAAACAGGGGATGAACACTGAAGCTTTCTTT. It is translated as CASRKQGMNTEAFF.

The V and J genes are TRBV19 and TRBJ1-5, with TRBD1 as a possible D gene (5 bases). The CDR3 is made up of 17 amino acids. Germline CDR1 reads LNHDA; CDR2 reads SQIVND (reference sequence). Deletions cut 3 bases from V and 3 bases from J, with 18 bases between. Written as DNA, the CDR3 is TGTGCCAGTAGTATGGATCCCTCAGGGAGGGACAATCAGCCCCAGCATTTT. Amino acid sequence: CASSMDPSGRDNQPQHF. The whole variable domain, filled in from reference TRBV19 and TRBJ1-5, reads DGGITQSPKYLFRKEGQNVTLSCEQNLNHDAMYWYRQDPGQGLRLIYYSQIVNDFQKGDIAEGYSVSREKKESFPLTVTSAQKNPTAFYLCASSMDPSGRDNQPQHFGDGTRLSIL.

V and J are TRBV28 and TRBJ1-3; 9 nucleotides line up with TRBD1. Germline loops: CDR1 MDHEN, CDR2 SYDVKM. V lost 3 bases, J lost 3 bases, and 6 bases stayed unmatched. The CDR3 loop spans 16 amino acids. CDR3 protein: CASSFRGQGFGNTIYF. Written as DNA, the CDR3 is TGTGCCAGCAGTTTTAGAGGACAGGGGTTTGGAAACACCATATATTTT. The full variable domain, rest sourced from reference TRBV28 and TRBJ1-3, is DVKVTQSSRYLVKRTGEKVFLECVQDMDHENMFWYRQDPGLGLRLIYFSYDVKMKEKGDIPEGYSVSREKKERFSLILESASTNQTSMYLCASSFRGQGFGNTIYFGEGSWLTVV.

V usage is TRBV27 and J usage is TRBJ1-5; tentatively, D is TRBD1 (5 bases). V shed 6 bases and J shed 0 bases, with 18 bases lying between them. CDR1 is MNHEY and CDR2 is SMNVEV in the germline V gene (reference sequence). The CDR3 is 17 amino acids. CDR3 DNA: TGTGCCAGCAGCACGCCCCCGCGGACAAATAGCAATCAGCCCCAGCATTTT. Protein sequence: CASSTPPRTNSNQPQHF.

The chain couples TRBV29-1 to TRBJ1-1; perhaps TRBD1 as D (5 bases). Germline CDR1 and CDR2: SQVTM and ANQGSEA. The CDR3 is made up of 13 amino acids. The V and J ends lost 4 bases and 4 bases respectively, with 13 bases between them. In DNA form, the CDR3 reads TGCAGCGTTGTGGGCAGGGCGATCACTGAAGCTTTCTTT. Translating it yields CSVVGRAITEAFF.

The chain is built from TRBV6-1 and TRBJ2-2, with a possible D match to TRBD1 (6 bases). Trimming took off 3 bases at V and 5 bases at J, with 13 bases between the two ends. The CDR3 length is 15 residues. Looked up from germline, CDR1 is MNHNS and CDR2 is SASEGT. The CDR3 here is CASSDTGSITGELFF. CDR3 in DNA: TGTGCCAGCAGTGACACAGGGTCGATAACCGGGGAGCTGTTTTTT.

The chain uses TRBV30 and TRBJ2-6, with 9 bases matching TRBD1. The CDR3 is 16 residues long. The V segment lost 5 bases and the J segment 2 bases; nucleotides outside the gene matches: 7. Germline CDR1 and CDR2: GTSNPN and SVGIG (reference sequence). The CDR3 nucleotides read TGTGCCTGGGTCCGGGACAGGGTCCCTGGGGCCAACGTCCTGACTTTC. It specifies CAWVRDRVPGANVLTF.

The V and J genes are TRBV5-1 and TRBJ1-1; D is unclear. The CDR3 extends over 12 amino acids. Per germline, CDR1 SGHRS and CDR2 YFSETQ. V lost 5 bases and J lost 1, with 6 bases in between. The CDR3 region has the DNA TGCGCCAGCAGTCCGGGGAACACTGAAGCTTTCTTT. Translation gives CASSPGNTEAFF.

This CDR3 is CASSPGQSIDTGELFF. The CDR3 coding sequence is TGTGCCAGCAGTCCAGGACAGTCAATTGACACCGGGGAGCTGTTTTTT. This chain connects TRBV28 to TRBJ2-2; D might be TRBD1 (6 bases). Looked up from germline, CDR1 is MDHEN and CDR2 is SYDVKM. V lost 5 bases, J lost 3 bases, and 16 bases lay in between. The CDR3 extends over 16 amino acids.

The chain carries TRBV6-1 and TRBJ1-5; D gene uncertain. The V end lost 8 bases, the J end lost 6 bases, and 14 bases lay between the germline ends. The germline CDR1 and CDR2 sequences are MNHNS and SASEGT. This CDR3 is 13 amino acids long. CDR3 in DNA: TGTGCCAGCCACACATCGGGGTTTCAGCCCCAGCATTTT. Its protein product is CASHTSGFQPQHF.

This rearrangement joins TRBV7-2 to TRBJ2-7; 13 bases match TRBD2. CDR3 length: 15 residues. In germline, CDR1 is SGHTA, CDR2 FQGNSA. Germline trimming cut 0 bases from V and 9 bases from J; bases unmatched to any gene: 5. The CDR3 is CASSLAGLAGDRQYF. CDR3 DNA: TGTGCCAGCAGCTTAGCCGGACTAGCGGGAGACAGGCAGTACTTC. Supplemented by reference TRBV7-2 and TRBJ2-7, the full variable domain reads GAGVSQSPSNKVTEKGKDVELRCDPISGHTALYWYRQSLGQGLEFLIYFQGNSAPDKSGLPSDRFSAERTGGSVSTLTIQRTQQEDSAVYLCASSLAGLAGDRQYFGPGTRLTVT.

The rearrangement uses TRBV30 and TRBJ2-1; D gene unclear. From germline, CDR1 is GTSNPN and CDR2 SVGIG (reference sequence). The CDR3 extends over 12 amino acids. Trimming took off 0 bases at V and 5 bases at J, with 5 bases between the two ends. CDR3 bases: TGTGCCTGGAGTGTCTCTGACAATGAGCAGTTCTTC. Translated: CAWSVSDNEQFF.

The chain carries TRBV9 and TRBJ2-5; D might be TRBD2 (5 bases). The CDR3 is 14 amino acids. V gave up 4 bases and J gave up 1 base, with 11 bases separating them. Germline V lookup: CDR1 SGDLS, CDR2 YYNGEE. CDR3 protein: CASSPTRAQETQYF. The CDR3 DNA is TGTGCCAGCAGCCCCACTAGGGCCCAAGAGACCCAGTACTTC.

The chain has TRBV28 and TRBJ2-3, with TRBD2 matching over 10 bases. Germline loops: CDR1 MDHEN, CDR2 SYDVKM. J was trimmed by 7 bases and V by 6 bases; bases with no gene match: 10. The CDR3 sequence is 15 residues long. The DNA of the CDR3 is TGTGCCAGCAGCACTCTTAGCGGGAGGCGGAATACGCAGTATTTT. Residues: CASSTLSGRRNTQYF.